These 3 T cell receptor beta chains came from one sample sequenced in a study of cytomegalovirus exposure and HLA in healthy donors. Primers included in the PCR were 60 Vbeta and 13 Jbeta primers. Some clones are missing from TCRdb's copy, which holds only in-frame ones; the method was immunoSEQ multiplex PCR. This sample has about 130,000 clones, with 81% found just once. Sample: PBMCs. All receptors derive from a man in his late teens or twenties in good health and CMV-seronegative.

CDR3 loop: CASSLRTSVQETQYF. DNA for the CDR3: TGTGCCAGCAGTTTGAGAACTAGCGTACAAGAGACCCAGTACTTC. This chain joins TRBV7-8 and TRBJ2-5, with 7 bases that match TRBD2. V lost 6 bases, J lost 2 bases, and 9 bases stayed unmatched. Germline CDR1 is SGHVS and CDR2 is FQNEAQ. The CDR3 is made up of 15 amino acids. Based on the CDR3 plus reference TRBV7-8 and TRBJ2-5, the full variable domain is GAGVSQSPRYKVAKRGQDVALRCDPISGHVSLFWYQQALGQGPEFLTYFQNEAQLDKSGLPSDRFFAERPEGSVSTLKIQRTQQEDSAVYLCASSLRTSVQETQYFGPGTRLLVL.

The chain recombines TRBV27 with TRBJ1-5; TRBD1 aligns across 10 bases. Germline loops: CDR1 MNHEY, CDR2 SMNVEV (reference sequence). The V and J ends lost 1 base and 5 bases, in that order; junction bases with no gene match: 5. This CDR3 has 16 amino acids. This CDR3 reads CASSLWGQGIHQPQHF. The CDR3 region has the DNA TGTGCCAGCAGTTTATGGGGACAGGGGATTCATCAGCCCCAGCATTTT.

The chain couples TRBV28 to TRBJ1-1; D remains ambiguous. V lost 5 bases and J 5 bases, leaving 9 bases between the germline ends. Looked up from germline, CDR1 is MDHEN and CDR2 is SYDVKM. This CDR3 is built from 12 residues. The CDR3 DNA follows: TGTGCCAGCAGTCTCCTATCGACTGAAGCTTTCTTT. It codes for CASSLLSTEAFF. Complete variable domain (other parts from reference TRBV28 and TRBJ1-1): DVKVTQSSRYLVKRTGEKVFLECVQDMDHENMFWYRQDPGLGLRLIYFSYDVKMKEKGDIPEGYSVSREKKERFSLILESASTNQTSMYLCASSLLSTEAFFGQGTRLTVV.